This entry concerns a single TCR beta chain. The antigen remains unidentified. Samples came from healthy bone marrow donors. This sample was included in a study of cytomegalovirus exposure and HLA in healthy donors. Study-wide results and limits: 150 or so TCR beta chains were listed as cytomegalovirus-associated.

PCR amplification relied on 60 Vbeta primers (plus 13 Jbeta primers). Repertoires were generated with immunoSEQ multiplex PCR, while TCRdb's copy carries only in-frame clones and drops some. Among 77,000 or so clones, less than 80% were seen once, and the ten largest hold 7% to 9%. Germline V gene lookup returns CDR1 SNHLY and CDR2 FYNNEI. CDR3 length: 13 amino acids. Deletions cut 5 bases from V and 1 base from J, with 8 bases between. The sample consisted of PBMCs. The sequence was obtained from a woman aged 40 to 55 in good health and CMV-seronegative. The chain employs TRBV2 and TRBJ1-1; D is undetermined. The CDR3 DNA is TGTGCCAGCAGTAACGGGAGGAACACTGAAGCTTTCTTT. It codes for CASSNGRNTEAFF.